This TCR beta chain was captured by sequencing in a study of Ad26.COV2.S vaccination and SARS-CoV-2 variants. On the study more broadly: A COV1001 Ad26.COV2.S trial-arm participant provided the sample. Into the muscle, Ad26.COV2.S was dosed once or twice, 56 days apart. Findings of the study overall: Spike-specific TCR breadth in vaccine recipients exceeded that seen in placebo recipients.

The treatment: some 20 received Ad26.COV2.S at low or high dose, single or two shots; 5 received placebo; per-sample allocation not given. Sampling occurred on day 63 after the first vaccine or placebo injection. Measured with immunoSEQ multiplex PCR; TCRdb has only the in-frame clones, and not every one. The sample carries about 680,000 clones, roughly 90% recorded once. The germline CDR1 and CDR2 sequences are SQVTM and ANQGSEA. V dropped 6 bases and J dropped 6 bases, with 17 bases sitting between them. This CDR3 is built from 13 residues. Remarks on this clone: Its antigen is currently unknown.

The source was peripheral blood, collected in a trial of Ad26.COV2.S vaccine versus placebo. This sequence originates from a person aged 18 to 65 who received the Ad26.COV2.S COVID-19 vaccine or a placebo. The V gene is TRBV29-1, the J gene TRBJ1-2; no reliable D call. CDR3 protein: CSVIPPGRDGYTF. Here the CDR3 DNA reads TGCAGCGTAATACCTCCCGGCCGCGATGGCTACACCTTC.